This entry lists 21 T cell receptor beta chains sequenced from one sample in a study of CD8+ T cells in alopecia areata. As to treatment: oral pan-JAK inhibitor, 5-10 mg twice daily. Following extraction, RNA underwent reverse transcription to cDNA, which served as the sequencing template. Sequenced by immunoSEQ multiplex PCR; TCRdb stores in-frame clones only, minus some. The table shows about 270,000 clones, with 60% occurring only once. The material sequenced was CD4+ T cells sorted from blood, taken at week 52, from a patient treated with tofacitinib. These receptors came from a human donor with alopecia areata.

The chain carries TRBV6-5 and TRBJ2-6, with D unclear. Germline CDR1 MNHEY, CDR2 SVGAGI. Between the trimmed V and J ends, which lost 0 bases and 1 base, there was a span of 7 bases. There are 16 residues in the CDR3. This chain's CDR3 is CASSYSSLSGANVLTF. CDR3 coding DNA: TGTGCCAGCAGTTACTCGAGTCTATCTGGGGCCAACGTCCTGACTTTC.

On this clone itself: Other DNA sequences in the same sample also yield this CDR3. The rearrangement links TRBV30 to TRBJ1-6; D gene uncertain. This CDR3 region has 13 residues. Trimming shortened V by 0 bases and J by 6 bases, and 6 bases separated the two germline ends. CDR1 GTSNPN and CDR2 SVGIG come from the germline V gene (reference sequence). The CDR3 sequence: CAWSVLGNSPLHF. In DNA form, the CDR3 reads TGTGCCTGGAGTGTATTGGGTAATTCACCCCTCCACTTT.

This rearrangement joins TRBV4-1 to TRBJ1-2; a weak D match, TRBD1 (5 bases). V lost 0 bases and J 7 bases, leaving 15 bases between the germline ends. The CDR3 is 15 residues long. The germline V gene has CDR1 MGHRA and CDR2 YSYEKL. The CDR3 loop is CASSQETGRMGGYTF. Here the CDR3 DNA reads TGCGCCAGCAGCCAAGAAACAGGTCGAATGGGTGGCTACACCTTC.

In this sample, this clone turned up a few times. This chain links TRBV4-1 with TRBJ1-2; D not certain. Trimming left V 0 bases short and J 12 bases short, with 8 bases between. CDR3 size: 11 residues. Looked up from germline, CDR1 is MGHRA and CDR2 is YSYEKL. The CDR3 here is CASSQEGVHTF. CDR3 coding DNA: TGCGCCAGCAGCCAAGAGGGAGTCCACACCTTC.

The V and J genes are TRBV30 and TRBJ2-7; no clear D. Trimming left V 7 bases short and J 5 bases short, with 15 bases between. The CDR3 extends over 12 amino acids. CDR1 is GTSNPN, CDR2 SVGIG, per germline (reference sequence). The CDR3 DNA follows: TGTGCCTCCGCGCCGGCAGTCCACGAGCAGTACTTC. Translated, it gives CASAPAVHEQYF.

The V call is TRBV29-1, the J call TRBJ2-7; 8 nucleotides line up with TRBD1. This CDR3 has 14 amino acids. V lost 1 base and J lost 3; bases outside the gene matches: 5. Looked up from germline, CDR1 is SQVTM and CDR2 is ANQGSEA. In nucleotides, the CDR3 is TGCAGCGTTGAAGTCCAGGGGGCTTACTACGAGCAGTACTTC. The encoded protein is CSVEVQGAYYEQYF.

The chain links TRBV6-5 to TRBJ1-5; 8 positions agree with TRBD1. The V and J ends lost 11 bases and 1 base, in that order; junction bases with no gene match: 7. The CDR3 extends over 14 amino acids. CDR1 and CDR2 from the germline V gene are MNHEY and SVGAGI. CDR3: CAAGQGTSNQPQHF. The CDR3 region has the DNA TGTGCCGCTGGACAGGGTACAAGCAATCAGCCCCAGCATTTT.

The chain has TRBV7-2 and TRBJ1-1, with D perhaps TRBD1 (6 bases). Germline CDR1 SGHTA, CDR2 FQGNSA. V was pared by 2 bases and J by 3 bases, with 10 bases between. The CDR3 consists of 14 residues. The chain's CDR3 is CASSLRGGDTEAFF. In DNA, the CDR3 is TGTGCCAGCAGCTTACGAGGGGGAGACACTGAAGCTTTCTTT.

In its sample, this clone was seen a few times. The chain joins TRBV7-9 to TRBJ2-5, with a possible D match to TRBD1 (6 bases). V gave up 6 bases and J gave up 0 bases, with 11 bases separating them. The V gene's germline CDR1 is SEHNR and CDR2 FQNEAQ (reference sequence). This CDR3 region has 14 residues. The CDR3 loop reads CASRPGQNQETQYF. The CDR3 DNA follows: TGTGCCAGCAGACCCGGACAGAACCAAGAGACCCAGTACTTC.

This clone was seen more than once but under ten times. V gene TRBV29-1 combines with J gene TRBJ1-2, with TRBD1 as a possible D gene (6 bases). Trimming took off 4 bases at V and 4 bases at J, with 13 bases between the two ends. Germline values: CDR1 SQVTM, CDR2 ANQGSEA. The CDR3 spans 13 residues. CDR3 in DNA: TGCAGCGTTGCAAAGGGGGATTCCTATGGCTACACCTTC. Protein: CSVAKGDSYGYTF.

V usage is TRBV7-2 and J usage is TRBJ2-7; D gene uncertain. This CDR3 has 11 residues. Per the germline V gene, CDR1 is SGHTA and CDR2 is FQGNSA. Trimming took 4 bases from V and 7 from J, leaving 8 bases between them. CDR3 sequence reads: CASSSYTEQYF. The CDR3 nucleotides read TGTGCCAGCAGCTCTTACACGGAGCAGTACTTC.

The V and J genes are TRBV2 and TRBJ1-3; no definite D call. V lost 0 bases and J lost 1, with 10 bases in between. CDR1 and CDR2 from the germline V gene are SNHLY and FYNNEI. The CDR3 length is 16 residues. As DNA, the CDR3 is TGTGCCAGCAGTGAAGCGGGATGGTTTTCTGGAAACACCATATATTTT. Its translation: CASSEAGWFSGNTIYF.

This chain uses TRBV9 with TRBJ2-7; the match to TRBD2 covers 8 bases. Unmatched junction bases numbered 5, after V lost 0 bases and J lost 0 bases. CDR1 SGDLS and CDR2 YYNGEE come from the germline V gene. This CDR3 region has 16 residues. The DNA of the CDR3 is TGTGCCAGCAGCGTAGCGGGCGGGAGGAGCTCCTACGAGCAGTACTTC. Its protein is CASSVAGGRSSYEQYF.

This chain uses TRBV30 with TRBJ2-3; D gene uncertain. Germline CDR1 is GTSNPN and CDR2 is SVGIG (reference sequence). V lost 4 bases and J lost 3, with 8 bases in between. The CDR3 consists of 12 residues. CDR3 in DNA: TGTGCCTGGATGAAATCGACAGATACGCAGTATTTT. Its protein is CAWMKSTDTQYF. The entire variable domain, with the rest obtained from reference TRBV30 and TRBJ2-3, is as follows: SQTIHQWPATLVQPVGSPLSLECTVEGTSNPNLYWYRQAAGRGLQLLFYSVGIGQISSEVPQNLSASRPQDRQFILSSKKLLLSDSGFYLCAWMKSTDTQYFGPGTRLTVL.

This rearrangement joins TRBV25-1 to TRBJ2-7; D is unclear. Trimming left V 6 bases short and J 3 bases short, with 15 bases between. The CDR3 length is 14 residues. The germline CDR1 and CDR2 sequences are MGHDK and SYGVNS. The CDR3 is CASRADGENYEQYF. CDR3 DNA sequence: TGTGCCAGCAGGGCTGACGGTGAAAACTACGAGCAGTACTTC.

This clone has only a few counts. The chain links TRBV6-5 to TRBJ1-1; maybe TRBD1 (6 bases). V was clipped by 2 bases and J by 4 bases, with 17 bases between them. Germline V CDR1 and CDR2: MNHEY, SVGAGI. This CDR3 has 16 amino acids. The CDR3 nucleotides read TGTGCCAGCAGTTACATACGCGCGGGGGCGAGCACTGAAGCTTTCTTT. It is translated as CASSYIRAGASTEAFF.

CDR3 protein: CASSDHAGTGGYTF. The CDR3 DNA follows: TGTGCCAGCAGTGATCATGCAGGGACGGGTGGCTACACCTTC. The chain combines TRBV25-1 with TRBJ1-2, with a weak D call TRBD1 (5 bases). This CDR3 has 14 amino acids. Trimming took off 3 bases at V and 7 bases at J, with 15 bases between the two ends. Per the germline V gene, CDR1 is MGHDK and CDR2 is SYGVNS.

V and J are TRBV9 and TRBJ2-1; weak D call: TRBD1 (6 bases). The ends were cut back, 0 bases at V and 5 bases at J, with 15 bases in the middle. Germline V gives CDR1 SGDLS, CDR2 YYNGEE. The CDR3 is made up of 16 amino acids. This CDR3 is CASSVVPGAVNNEQFF. CDR3 bases: TGTGCCAGCAGCGTAGTCCCAGGGGCGGTTAACAATGAGCAGTTCTTC.

J is TRBJ2-4 and V is TRBV6-5; D is unclear. Trimming left V 7 bases short and J 3 bases short, with 4 bases between. This CDR3 is built from 11 residues. Per the germline V gene, CDR1 is MNHEY and CDR2 is SVGAGI. The CDR3 region has the DNA TGTGCCAGCACCTTCAAAAACATTCAGTACTTC. Translated, it gives CASTFKNIQYF.

The genes are TRBV18 and TRBJ2-7, with 7 bases that match TRBD1. The trim removed 3 bases at V and 3 bases at J, leaving 5 bases unmatched. Germline CDR1 is KGHSH and CDR2 is LQKENI. The CDR3 totals 14 residues. CDR3 sequence reads: CASSPDRTNYEQYF. The DNA of the CDR3 is TGTGCCAGCTCACCGGACAGGACGAACTACGAGCAGTACTTC.

V and J are TRBV14 and TRBJ2-6, with D perhaps matching TRBD1 (5 bases). The CDR3 has 19 amino acids. CDR1 and CDR2 from the germline V gene are SGHDN and FVKESK. With 1 base removed from V and 1 base from J, the gap between germline ends came to 17 bases. This chain's CDR3 is CASSQVRPGNLSGANVLTF. The CDR3 DNA is TGTGCCAGCAGCCAAGTCCGTCCAGGGAACCTTTCTGGGGCCAACGTCCTGACTTTC.